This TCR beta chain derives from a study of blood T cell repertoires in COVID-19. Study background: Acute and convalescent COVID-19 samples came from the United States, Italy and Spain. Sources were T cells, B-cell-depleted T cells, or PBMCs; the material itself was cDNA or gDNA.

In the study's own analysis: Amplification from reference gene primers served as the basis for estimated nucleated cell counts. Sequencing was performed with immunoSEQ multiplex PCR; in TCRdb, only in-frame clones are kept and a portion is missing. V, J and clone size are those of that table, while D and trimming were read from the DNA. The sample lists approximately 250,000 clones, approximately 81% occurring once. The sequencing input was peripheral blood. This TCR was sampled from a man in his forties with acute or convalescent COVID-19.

The CDR3 region has the DNA TGCGCCAGCACCGCTTCCGGGACAGGAGCGTTCAACACTGAAGCTTTCTTT. It is translated as CASTASGTGAFNTEAFF. The rearrangement joins TRBV5-1 to TRBJ1-1; 8 bases are a match to TRBD1. CDR3 length equals 17 residues. V dropped 6 bases and J dropped 2; count of bases not matched to a gene: 15. Germline-derived CDR1 and CDR2 are SGHRS and YFSETQ.